This record concerns one T cell receptor beta chain sequence. V lost 6 bases, J lost 7 bases, and 2 bases stayed unmatched. The CDR3 has 13 amino acids. Germline V gene sequence: CDR1 MNHNY, CDR2 SVGAGI (reference sequence). The sample comes from a study of blood T cell repertoires in COVID-19. Turning to the study itself: Spain, Italy and the United States supplied samples that represented acute and convalescent COVID-19.

In the authors' methods: Nucleated cell counts were estimated from reference gene primer amplification. Sequencing used immunoSEQ multiplex PCR; TCRdb keeps in-frame clones, though not all of them. V and J calls and clone size are given by that table; D and trimming were obtained from the DNA. The sample has about 170,000 clones, about 86% seen once; the top ten hold 5.5% to 7%. Sequenced input: peripheral blood. The chain links TRBV6-6 to TRBJ1-4, with 10 bases matching TRBD1. This receptor was identified in a middle-aged man with active or convalescent COVID-19. The CDR3 nucleotides read TGTGCCAGCAGCAGGGACAGGGGTGAAAAACTGTTTTTT. Its protein product is CASSRDRGEKLFF.